This entry features one T cell receptor beta chain sequence. The source of the sample is a study of PD-1 blockade in mismatch repair-deficient tumors. Study as a whole: All were previously treated, progressing patients with some twelve mismatch repair-deficient cancer types.

Using immunoSEQ multiplex PCR, the repertoire was profiled, and TCRdb retains in-frame clones only, with some absent. The table lists about 22,000 clones, around four fifths of them singletons. In germline, CDR1 is MNHEY, CDR2 SMNVEV (reference sequence). V gave up 3 bases and J gave up 2 bases; unmatched junction bases: 5. The CDR3 totals 16 residues. The rearrangement uses TRBV27 and TRBJ2-5; TRBD2 matches at 11 bases. Sequencing used peripheral blood, obtained 2 weeks after starting pembrolizumab. This clonotype was obtained from an adult with mismatch repair-deficient cancer. The CDR3 nucleotides are TGTGCCAGCAGTTTTATCGGACTAGCGGGTCAAGAGACCCAGTACTTC. Protein product: CASSFIGLAGQETQYF.